This TCR beta chain derives from a study of cytomegalovirus exposure and HLA in healthy donors. Study conclusions and caveats: Using the classifier, cytomegalovirus status was reportedly diagnosed with high specificity and sensitivity. Association with HLA alleles at 0.05 false discovery rate was found for 16,951 TCR beta sequences in a later analysis. CMV serostatus was the sole immune exposure data available.

60 Vbeta and 13 Jbeta primers were used in PCR. As handled by the study authors: Among the unique TCR beta chains that a later analysis counted, about 85 million in all, approximately 12 million were shared. The table came from immunoSEQ multiplex PCR; TCRdb's copy has only in-frame clones and leaves some out. The DNA gave D and trimming, while V, J and clone size come from that table. Among roughly 86,000 clones, about 71% were seen once, and the ten largest hold about 8%. Germline-derived CDR1 and CDR2 are WSHSY and SAAADI. The length of the CDR3 is 14 residues. Deletions cut 0 bases from V and 5 bases from J, with 10 bases between. Turning to this clone: The antigen remains undetermined.

The receptor was isolated from a man in his 60s in good health and CMV-seronegative. The J gene is TRBJ2-5, the V gene TRBV10-2, with D possibly being TRBD1 (6 bases). The specimen sequenced was PBMCs. The CDR3 nucleotides are TGCGCCAGCAGTGAGTCGACAGGCAGGGAGACCCAGTACTTC. Its translation: CASSESTGRETQYF.